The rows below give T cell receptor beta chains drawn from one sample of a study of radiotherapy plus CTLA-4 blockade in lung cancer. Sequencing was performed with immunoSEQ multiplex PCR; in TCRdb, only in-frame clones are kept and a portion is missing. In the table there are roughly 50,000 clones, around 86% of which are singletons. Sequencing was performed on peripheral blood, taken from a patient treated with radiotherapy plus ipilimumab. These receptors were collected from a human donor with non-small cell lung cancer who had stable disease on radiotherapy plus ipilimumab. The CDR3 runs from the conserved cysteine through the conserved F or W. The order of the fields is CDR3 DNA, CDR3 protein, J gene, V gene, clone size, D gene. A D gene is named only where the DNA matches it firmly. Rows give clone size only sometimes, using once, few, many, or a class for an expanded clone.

TGTGCCAGCAACCGGGACACTACCTACAATGAGCAGTTCTTC	CASNRDTTYNEQFF	TRBJ2-1	TRBV28	once	-
TGTGCCAGCAGCGTAGGGGGACAGGGTTATGAGCAGTTCTTC	CASSVGGQGYEQFF	TRBJ2-1	TRBV9	-	TRBD1
TGTGCCAGCAGCGTCGAAGGTTTCGGGGGACCCAATGAAAAACTGTTTTTT	CASSVEGFGGPNEKLFF	TRBJ1-4	TRBV9	-	-
TGCGCCAGCAGCCGCGCTAGCGGGAGGGGGTACGAGCAGTACTTC	CASSRASGRGYEQYF	TRBJ2-7	TRBV4-1	-	TRBD2
TGTGCCAGCAGCTTAGCGGGAGGGCCATGGTCCTACAATGAGCAGTTCTTC	CASSLAGGPWSYNEQFF	TRBJ2-1	TRBV7-2	-	TRBD2
TGTGCCAGCGAGCGGGAACGGGGGGCTGAAGCTTTCTTT	CASERERGAEAFF	TRBJ1-1	TRBV28	-	-
TGTGCCAGCAGCTCTCCGGGACAGGGGGCAAATGAGCAGTTCTTC	CASSSPGQGANEQFF	TRBJ2-1	TRBV7-6	-	TRBD1
TGTGCCAGCAGTTTACTAGGAGGAGGAACCAAAAACATTCAGTACTTC	CASSLLGGGTKNIQYF	TRBJ2-4	TRBV28	-	-
TGTGCCAGCTCACCAGACAGGGGGCTGTGGAATGAGCAGTTCTTC	CASSPDRGLWNEQFF	TRBJ2-1	TRBV18	-	TRBD1
TGTGCCAGCAGTGAAATGCCAGGGACCTACGAGCAGTACTTC	CASSEMPGTYEQYF	TRBJ2-7	TRBV6-1	-	-
TGTGCCAGCAGTGCCCGGACTAGCGAGACCAATGAGCAGTTCTTC	CASSARTSETNEQFF	TRBJ2-1	TRBV9	-	TRBD2
TGTGCCAGCAGCCTACTAGCGGGAGAGGCAGATACGCAGTATTTT	CASSLLAGEADTQYF	TRBJ2-3	TRBV7-2	-	TRBD2
TGTGCCACCAGCAGGACACGAGACGGTAGCGGGAGGACGAGGGTTTACGAGCAGTACTTC	CATSRTRDGSGRTRVYEQYF	TRBJ2-7	TRBV15	-	TRBD2
TGTGCCAGTAGTTCTCAGACAGGGTCGGGCACTGAAGCTTTCTTT	CASSSQTGSGTEAFF	TRBJ1-1	TRBV19	-	TRBD1
TGTGCCAGCAGCGGGGGATTTGTAGACAGGGGACACCTACCCAATGGCTACACCTTC	CASSGGFVDRGHLPNGYTF	TRBJ1-2	TRBV9	-	TRBD1
TGTGCCAGCAGCTCCTCGGGGGGGTGGGGACAGCCCCAGCATTTT	CASSSSGGWGQPQHF	TRBJ1-5	TRBV7-8	-	-
TGTGCCAGCAGCCAAGGAGGTCTGGGCTGGGGTGAAGCCAAAAACATTCAGTACTTC	CASSQGGLGWGEAKNIQYF	TRBJ2-4	TRBV7-9	-	-
TGTGCCAGCAGTGAGAGGGGTAGCGGGAGCCGAGGAGCGCGGGAGACCCAGTACTTC	CASSERGSGSRGARETQYF	TRBJ2-5	TRBV6-1	-	TRBD2
TGTGCCAGCAGTCCTCCGGGATCTTCCCTCTACGAGCAGTACTTC	CASSPPGSSLYEQYF	TRBJ2-7	TRBV28	-	-
TGTGCCAGCAGCTTACCATCTAGCGGGAGGGGAGGCTACGAGCAGTACTTC	CASSLPSSGRGGYEQYF	TRBJ2-7	TRBV7-9	few	TRBD2
TGTGCCAGCTCACCGCGAACAGGGCACACAGATACGCAGTATTTT	CASSPRTGHTDTQYF	TRBJ2-3	TRBV18	-	-
TGTGCCAGCAGCCTACAGGGGATCGGGGAGCTGTTTTTT	CASSLQGIGELFF	TRBJ2-2	TRBV5-8	-	TRBD1
TGTGCCAGCAGTTTATCCCAGGGGCCCCAGCATTTT	CASSLSQGPQHF	TRBJ1-5	TRBV28	-	-
TGCGCCAGCAGCTTAACAGGCCTGAACACTGAAGCTTTCTTT	CASSLTGLNTEAFF	TRBJ1-1	TRBV5-1	-	-
TGTGCCAGTAGTATAGATTTGACAGGGGGCTGGACTGAAGCTTTCTTT	CASSIDLTGGWTEAFF	TRBJ1-1	TRBV19	-	TRBD1
TGCGCCAGCAGCTTGGGAGGTTTTTCTGAAGCTTTCTTT	CASSLGGFSEAFF	TRBJ1-1	TRBV5-1	-	-
TGTGCCAGCAGTCCCCAATGGGCAGGACTAGCGGGCGCAGATACGCAGTATTTT	CASSPQWAGLAGADTQYF	TRBJ2-3	TRBV25-1	-	TRBD2
TGTGCCATCAACCAGGGACAGAACTATGGCTACACCTTC	CAINQGQNYGYTF	TRBJ1-2	TRBV10-3	few	TRBD1
TGTGCCAGCAGTCCTGAACAGGGGCCTACTTATGGCTACACCTTC	CASSPEQGPTYGYTF	TRBJ1-2	TRBV6-5	-	TRBD1
TGTGCCAGTAGTATAACAGGGGGCCCGGTCCGGGAGCAGTTCTTC	CASSITGGPVREQFF	TRBJ2-1	TRBV19	few	TRBD1
TGTGCCAGCAGTTTACTGCGGGAGGGCCCCCTCTTC	CASSLLREGPLF	TRBJ2-1	TRBV28	-	TRBD2
TGTGCCAGCACCTGGGGCGACAACAGGGGGGTGAACACTGAAGCTTTCTTT	CASTWGDNRGVNTEAFF	TRBJ1-1	TRBV5-6	-	TRBD1
TGTGCCAGCAGTGAGCTTGGACTGTTGAACACTGAAGCTTTCTTT	CASSELGLLNTEAFF	TRBJ1-1	TRBV6-1	-	-
TGTGCCAGCTCACCAATTGATCCGACGGGGGGCGCAACTAATGAAAAACTGTTTTTT	CASSPIDPTGGATNEKLFF	TRBJ1-4	TRBV18	-	-
TGTGCCAGCAGCTTAGGGGTTATGGGGGAGGTGGACTATGGCTACACCTTC	CASSLGVMGEVDYGYTF	TRBJ1-2	TRBV7-8	-	-
TGCGCCAGCAGCCAAGTGTCCCGGGAGACCGGGGAGCTGTTTTTT	CASSQVSRETGELFF	TRBJ2-2	TRBV4-1	-	-
TGTGCCAGCAGCGTGGTAGCGGGAGTAGGGACAGATACGCAGTATTTT	CASSVVAGVGTDTQYF	TRBJ2-3	TRBV9	-	TRBD2